These 9 T cell receptor beta chains share one sample of origin, sequenced in a study of blood T cell repertoires in COVID-19 (dated by TCRdb to 2020 to 2022). The library was generated by the immunoSEQ multiplex PCR assay. TCRdb obtained this table from immuneACCESS and retained in-frame rearrangements with V and J assigned. These tables miss some clones; where compared with another copy, unresolved V genes account for less than half of the shortfall, and the remainder is unexplained. For this sample the table gives 150,000 to 200,000 clones, of which over 80% were detected only once. 7.6% of the sample rests with the top ten. Sequenced sample: peripheral blood. The source of these receptors is a woman in her 70s with COVID-19, enrolled during active disease.

V usage is TRBV5-4 and J usage is TRBJ1-1; D gene unclear. Germline lookup yields CDR1 SGHNT and CDR2 YYREEE (reference sequence). CDR3 length: 16 amino acids. Trimming left V 2 bases short and J 0 bases short, with 14 bases between. The CDR3 sequence: CASSLNRNTLNTEAFF. The CDR3 nucleotides read TGTGCCAGCAGCTTAAATAGAAATACCTTGAACACTGAAGCTTTCTTT. Supplemented by reference TRBV5-4 and TRBJ1-1, the full variable domain reads ETGVTQSPTHLIKTRGQQVTLRCSSQSGHNTVSWYQQALGQGPQFIFQYYREEENGRGNFPPRFSGLQFPNYSSELNVNALELDDSALYLCASSLNRNTLNTEAFFGQGTRLTVV.

Here the CDR3 DNA reads TGTGCCAGCAGTACGGAGAGGCAGGGGGGATTTCGTTATGGCTACACCTTC. It encodes CASSTERQGGFRYGYTF. V usage is TRBV6-2 or TRBV6-3 and J usage is TRBJ1-2, with 7 bases identical to TRBD1. Germline CDR1 MNHEY, CDR2 SVGEGT. The CDR3 runs to 17 residues. V shed 5 bases, J shed 5 bases, and the junction held 17 bases outside the gene matches.

This clone was counted a single time. J is TRBJ2-7 and V is TRBV6-5, with 7 bases matching TRBD1. Trimming at V came to 5 bases and at J to 6 bases, leaving 7 bases not matched to a gene. The CDR3 spans 13 residues. Germline values: CDR1 MNHEY, CDR2 SVGAGI. The CDR3 spells CASSPGTATEQYF. The CDR3 DNA reads TGTGCCAGCAGTCCTGGGACAGCTACCGAGCAGTACTTC.

The chain has TRBV10-3 and TRBJ1-2, with TRBD1 matching 7 bases. With 4 bases clipped from V and 6 bases from J, the junction kept 8 bases outside the gene matches. Germline V CDR1 and CDR2: ENHRY, SYGVKD. CDR3 length: 14 amino acids. CDR3 residues: CAISGLRGPNGYTF. DNA of the CDR3: TGTGCCATCAGTGGCTTAAGGGGGCCGAATGGCTACACCTTC.

This clone was recorded only once. The chain joins TRBV2 to TRBJ2-1, with 14 bases aligning to TRBD2. The junction had 5 bases not matched to a gene; V was cut back by 10 bases and J by 9 bases. CDR1 is SNHLY and CDR2 is FYNNEI in the germline V gene. This CDR3 has 13 residues. The CDR3 protein is CATKTSGRGEQFF. As DNA, the CDR3 is TGTGCCACCAAGACTAGCGGGAGGGGTGAGCAGTTCTTC.

V usage is TRBV28 and J usage is TRBJ2-3; 8 nucleotides line up with TRBD1. J was trimmed by 2 bases and V by 2 bases; bases with no gene match: 9. Germline V gene data show CDR1 as MDHEN and CDR2 as SYDVKM. CDR3 size: 17 residues. The CDR3 is CASSLDVGTGPTDTQYF. DNA for the CDR3: TGTGCCAGCAGTTTAGACGTCGGGACAGGCCCCACAGATACGCAGTATTTT.

This chain uses TRBV9 with TRBJ1-4; D uncertain. V lost 6 bases and J 0 bases, leaving 15 bases between the germline ends. This CDR3 region has 16 residues. The germline CDR1 and CDR2 sequences are SGDLS and YYNGEE. CDR3 nucleotide sequence: TGTGCCAGCACTGCGGGAATGAGTGCAACTAATGAAAAACTGTTTTTT. This translates into CASTAGMSATNEKLFF.

In its sample, this clone was seen a few times. The J gene is TRBJ1-1, the V gene TRBV19; no clear D. This CDR3 region has 13 residues. Germline CDR1 is LNHDA and CDR2 is SQIVND (reference sequence). V was pared by 3 bases and J by 5 bases, with 10 bases between. DNA of the CDR3: TGTGCCAGTAGTATCGGTTTGAGGACTGAAGCTTTCTTT. Protein sequence: CASSIGLRTEAFF.

This rearrangement joins TRBV9 to TRBJ2-5; 9 bases are a match to TRBD1. Losses at the gene ends were 0 bases for V and 1 base for J; bases not matched to a gene: 4. Per the germline V gene, CDR1 is SGDLS and CDR2 is YYNGEE. This CDR3 has 16 residues. CDR3 sequence: CASSVAPGQGQETQYF. In DNA form, the CDR3 reads TGTGCCAGCAGCGTAGCTCCGGGACAGGGCCAAGAGACCCAGTACTTC.